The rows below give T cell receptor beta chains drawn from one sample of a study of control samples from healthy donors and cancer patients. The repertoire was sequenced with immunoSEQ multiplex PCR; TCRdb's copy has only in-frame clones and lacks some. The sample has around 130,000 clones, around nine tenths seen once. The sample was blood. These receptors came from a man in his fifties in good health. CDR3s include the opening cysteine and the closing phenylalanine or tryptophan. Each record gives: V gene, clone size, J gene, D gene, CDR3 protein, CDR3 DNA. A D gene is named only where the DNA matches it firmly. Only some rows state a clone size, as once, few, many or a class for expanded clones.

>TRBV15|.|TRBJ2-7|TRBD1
CATSSWGRDRSYEQYF
TGTGCCACCAGCAGTTGGGGACGGGACAGGTCCTACGAGCAGTACTTC
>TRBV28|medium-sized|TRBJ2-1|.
CASSLYGGGPFEQFF
TGTGCCAGCAGTTTATATGGGGGGGGCCCCTTTGAGCAGTTCTTC
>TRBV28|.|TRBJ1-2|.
CATQLPGDHGYTF
TGTGCCACCCAACTCCCAGGGGATCATGGCTACACCTTC
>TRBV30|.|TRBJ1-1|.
CAWSVSGLNTEAFF
TGTGCCTGGAGTGTATCAGGGTTGAACACTGAAGCTTTCTTT
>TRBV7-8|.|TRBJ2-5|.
CASSLYYGPQETQYF
TGTGCCAGCAGCTTATACTACGGACCCCAAGAGACCCAGTACTTC
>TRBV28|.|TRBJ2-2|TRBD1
CASSTRDRRGRGELFF
TGTGCCAGCAGTACTCGGGACAGGAGGGGGCGAGGGGAGCTGTTTTTT
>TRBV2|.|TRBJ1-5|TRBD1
CASGQAKGTQHF
TGTGCCAGCGGACAGGCCAAAGGGACCCAGCATTTT
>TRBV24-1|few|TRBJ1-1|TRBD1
CATAEGTGNTEAFF
TGTGCCACCGCGGAGGGGACAGGGAACACTGAAGCTTTCTTT
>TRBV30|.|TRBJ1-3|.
CAWSSSDMNTIYF
TGTGCCTGGAGCAGTTCCGATATGAACACCATATATTTT
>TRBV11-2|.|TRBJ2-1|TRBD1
CASSLGMRRDRGNYNEQFF
TGTGCCAGCAGCTTAGGGATGCGGCGTGACAGGGGAAATTACAATGAGCAGTTCTTC
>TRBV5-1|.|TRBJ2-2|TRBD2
CASSLRSWPSGGSNTGELFF
TGCGCCAGCAGCTTGAGAAGTTGGCCTAGCGGGGGCTCAAACACCGGGGAGCTGTTTTTT
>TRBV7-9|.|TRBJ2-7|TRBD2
CASSLSGSHYEQYF
TGTGCCAGCAGCTTAAGCGGGAGTCACTACGAGCAGTACTTC
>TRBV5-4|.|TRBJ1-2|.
CASTLDGDNYGYTF
TGTGCCAGCACTCTTGACGGCGATAACTATGGCTACACCTTC
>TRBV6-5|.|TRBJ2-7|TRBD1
CASRRTGGYEQYF
TGTGCCAGCAGGAGGACAGGGGGCTACGAGCAGTACTTC
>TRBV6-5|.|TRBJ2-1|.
CASSYMGSLAYNEQFF
TGTGCCAGCAGTTACATGGGCAGCCTCGCCTACAATGAGCAGTTCTTC
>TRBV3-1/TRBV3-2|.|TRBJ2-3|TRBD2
CASSLAGGLTDTQYF
TGTGCCAGCAGCCTTGCGGGGGGTCTCACAGATACGCAGTATTTT
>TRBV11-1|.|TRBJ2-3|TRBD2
CASSSGRSGRADTQYF
TGTGCCAGCAGCTCCGGGCGTTCGGGGAGGGCAGATACGCAGTATTTT
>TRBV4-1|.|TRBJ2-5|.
CASSQSRNSRETQYF
TGCGCCAGCAGCCAATCGAGGAACTCAAGAGAGACCCAGTACTTC
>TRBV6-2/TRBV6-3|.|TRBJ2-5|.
CASSYVGSRQETQYF
TGTGCCAGCAGTTACGTCGGCAGCCGGCAAGAGACCCAGTACTTC
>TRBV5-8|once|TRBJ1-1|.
CASSPWVHIRTEAFF
TGTGCCAGCAGCCCCTGGGTCCACATAAGAACTGAAGCTTTCTTT
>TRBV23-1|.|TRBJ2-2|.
CASSRTKGGTGELFF
TGCGCCAGCAGCCGCACGAAGGGTGGCACCGGGGAGCTGTTTTTT
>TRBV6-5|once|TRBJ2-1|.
CASITVAYNEQFF
TGTGCCAGCATCACGGTGGCCTACAATGAGCAGTTCTTC
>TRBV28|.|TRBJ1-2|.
CASTRNLQGTNYGYTF
TGTGCCAGCACCAGGAATCTACAGGGCACTAACTATGGCTACACCTTC
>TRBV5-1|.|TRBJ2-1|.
CASRPVSGASSYNEQFF
TGCGCCAGCAGACCGGTGAGTGGCGCTAGCTCCTACAATGAGCAGTTCTTC
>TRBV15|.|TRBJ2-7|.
CATSPRSQPEQYF
TGTGCCACCAGCCCTAGATCGCAGCCGGAGCAGTACTTC
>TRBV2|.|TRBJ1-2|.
CASSDPSIPSGYTF
TGTGCCAGCAGTGACCCCTCAATACCAAGTGGCTACACCTTC
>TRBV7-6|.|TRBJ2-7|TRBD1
CASSLGGDRGHIF
TGTGCCAGCAGCTTAGGAGGGGACAGGGGTCATATCTTC
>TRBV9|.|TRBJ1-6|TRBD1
CASRVGTGDGSPLHF
TGTGCCAGCAGGGTAGGGACAGGGGACGGCTCACCCCTCCACTTT
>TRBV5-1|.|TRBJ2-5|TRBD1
CASSLGTGQGFETQYF
TGCGCCAGCAGCTTGGGTACGGGACAGGGGTTTGAGACCCAGTACTTC
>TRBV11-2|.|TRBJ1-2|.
CASSLEQSYGYTF
TGTGCCAGCAGCTTAGAACAATCTTATGGCTACACCTTC
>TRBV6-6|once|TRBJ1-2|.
CASSSRTDSTYGYTF
TGTGCCAGCAGTTCAAGGACAGATTCTACTTATGGCTACACCTTC
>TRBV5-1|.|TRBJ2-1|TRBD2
CASSPPGGSGVANEQFF
TGCGCCAGCAGCCCACCGGGGGGAAGCGGGGTTGCAAATGAGCAGTTCTTC
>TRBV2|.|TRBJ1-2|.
CASSVGRYGYTF
TGTGCCAGCAGTGTGGGGCGCTATGGCTACACCTTC
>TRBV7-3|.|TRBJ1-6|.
CASSLRPDGSSPLHF
TGTGCCAGCAGCTTAAGACCCGACGGTAGTTCACCCCTCCACTTT
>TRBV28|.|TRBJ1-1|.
CASNLGGTEAFF
TGTGCCAGCAACCTGGGGGGAACTGAAGCTTTCTTT
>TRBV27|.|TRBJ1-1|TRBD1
CASSFPGGTEAFF
TGTGCCAGCAGTTTTCCAGGGGGCACTGAAGCTTTCTTT
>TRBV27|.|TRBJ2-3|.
CASSLYGGGPTDTQYF
TGTGCCAGCAGTTTATATGGGGGGGGGCCGACAGATACGCAGTATTTT
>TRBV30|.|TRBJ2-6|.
CAWSVGLVSGANVLTF
TGTGCCTGGAGTGTGGGTTTGGTCTCTGGGGCCAACGTCCTGACTTTC
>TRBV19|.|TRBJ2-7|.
CASSTTGRTYEQYF
TGTGCCAGTAGTACTACGGGAAGGACTTACGAGCAGTACTTC
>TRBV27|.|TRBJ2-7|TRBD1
CASSPGTGTEQYF
TGTGCCAGCAGTCCGGGGACAGGGACCGAGCAGTACTTC
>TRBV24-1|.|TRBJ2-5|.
CATSDFGGRETQYF
TGTGCCACCAGTGATTTCGGGGGTAGGGAGACCCAGTACTTC
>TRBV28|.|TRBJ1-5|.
CASSPGTHDSNQPQHF
TGTGCCAGCAGTCCCGGGACACATGATAGCAATCAGCCCCAGCATTTT
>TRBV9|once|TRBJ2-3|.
CASSPNTDTQYF
TGTGCCAGCAGCCCCAACACAGATACGCAGTATTTT
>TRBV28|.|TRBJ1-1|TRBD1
CASQRQGGTEAFF
TGTGCCAGCCAAAGACAGGGGGGCACTGAAGCTTTCTTT
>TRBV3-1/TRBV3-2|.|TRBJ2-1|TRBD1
CASSQTGQSSYNEQFF
TGTGCCAGCAGCCAGACGGGACAGAGCTCCTACAATGAGCAGTTCTTC
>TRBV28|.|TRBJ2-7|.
CASTGGATPSKYEQYF
TGTGCCAGCACTGGCGGGGCGACTCCTTCCAAATACGAGCAGTACTTC
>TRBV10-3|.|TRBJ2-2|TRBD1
CAISDGRTGGLRTGELFF
TGTGCCATCAGTGATGGGAGGACAGGGGGCCTCAGGACCGGGGAGCTGTTTTTT
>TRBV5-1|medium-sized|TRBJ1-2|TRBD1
CASSPERGGAWGGYTF
TGCGCCAGCAGCCCGGAACGAGGGGGCGCGTGGGGCGGCTACACCTTC
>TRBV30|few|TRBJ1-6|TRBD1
CAWTGQENSPLHF
TGTGCCTGGACCGGACAGGAGAATTCACCCCTCCACTTT
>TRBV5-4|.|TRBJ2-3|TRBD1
CASSSGRGTGLRADTQYF
TGTGCCAGCAGCTCGGGGCGAGGGACAGGGCTTCGAGCAGATACGCAGTATTTT
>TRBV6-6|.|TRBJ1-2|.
CASSYEPGVNYGYTF
TGTGCCAGCAGTTACGAACCAGGGGTGAACTATGGCTACACCTTC
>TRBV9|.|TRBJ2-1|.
CASSSSGGSYNEQFF
TGTGCCAGCAGCTCCTCTGGGGGGAGTTACAATGAGCAGTTCTTC
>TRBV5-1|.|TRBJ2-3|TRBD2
CASSAGLAGTDTQYF
TGCGCCAGCAGCGCGGGACTAGCGGGGACAGATACGCAGTATTTT
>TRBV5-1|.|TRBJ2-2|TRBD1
CASSPGQPKNTGELFF
TGCGCCAGTAGCCCGGGACAGCCCAAGAACACCGGGGAGCTGTTTTTT
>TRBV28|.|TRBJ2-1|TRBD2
CASRATGTSGGASYNEQFF
TGTGCCAGCAGGGCCACCGGGACTAGCGGGGGGGCGTCCTACAATGAGCAGTTCTTC
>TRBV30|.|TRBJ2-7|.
CAWSMHPYEQYF
TGTGCCTGGAGTATGCATCCTTACGAGCAGTACTTC
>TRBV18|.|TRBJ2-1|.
CASSPRGTLYNEQFF
TGTGCCAGCTCACCACGGGGGACACTCTACAATGAGCAGTTCTTC